These 18 T cell receptor beta chains share one sample of origin, sequenced in a study of cytomegalovirus exposure and HLA in healthy donors (dated by TCRdb to the late 2010s). The library was prepared using the immunoSEQ multiplex PCR assay. For the multiplex PCR, a mixture combining 60 forward primers for TCR Vbeta segments and 13 reverse primers for TCR Jbeta segments was used. The immuneACCESS repertoire file appears here via TCRdb, limited to in-frame rearrangements. These files lack a portion of the clones; in checked studies, under half of the deficit traces to unresolved V genes, and the cause of the others is not known. The sample includes about 120,000 clones, with less than 80% observed a single time. The ten largest clonotypes hold under 4.5% of the sample. The sample consisted of PBMCs. Source of these receptors: a man in his forties in good health and CMV-seropositive.

CDR3: CASSRTTSFNEQFF. As DNA, the CDR3 is TGCGCCAGCAGCCGAACGACTAGTTTTAATGAGCAGTTCTTC. The V and J genes are TRBV4-3 and TRBJ2-1; possibly TRBD2 for D (6 bases). Looked up from germline, CDR1 is LGHNA and CDR2 is YSLEER. Trimming shortened V by 4 bases and J by 7 bases, and 14 bases separated the two germline ends. The CDR3 runs 14 residues.

The chain joins TRBV6-1 to TRBJ1-1; no firm D call. The V and J ends lost 4 bases and 5 bases respectively, with 8 bases between them. The CDR3 loop spans 12 amino acids. Germline V gene lookup returns CDR1 MNHNS and CDR2 SASEGT. DNA for the CDR3: TGTGCCAGCAGTGGAAGGAGGACTGAAGCTTTCTTT. It yields the protein CASSGRRTEAFF.

The chain couples TRBV7-9 to TRBJ1-1, with D unresolved. The CDR3 is made up of 14 amino acids. Looked up from germline, CDR1 is SEHNR and CDR2 is FQNEAQ (reference sequence). V lost 1 base and J lost 7, with 13 bases in between. Here the CDR3 reads CASSLGAATDEAFF. CDR3 bases: TGTGCCAGCAGCTTAGGGGCAGCCACTGATGAAGCTTTCTTT.

This chain links TRBV29-1 with TRBJ2-1, with 8 bases identical to TRBD2. Germline V gene lookup returns CDR1 SQVTM and CDR2 ANQGSEA. The CDR3 sequence is 14 residues long. V gave up 6 bases and J gave up 4 bases; unmatched junction bases: 8. DNA of the CDR3: TGCAGCGTCCCCGGGAGGGGGGCTTACAATGAGCAGTTCTTC. This translates into CSVPGRGAYNEQFF.

The chain employs TRBV5-4 and TRBJ2-5; 8 bases are shared with TRBD1. This CDR3 region has 16 residues. Germline V lookup: CDR1 SGHNT, CDR2 YYREEE (reference sequence). V shed 4 bases and J 0 bases; nucleotides not matched to a gene: 8. The CDR3 DNA follows: TGTGCCAGCAGCAAGCTACAGGGGGAGTACCAAGAGACCCAGTACTTC. It codes for CASSKLQGEYQETQYF.

The chain links TRBV27 to TRBJ2-7; 9 bases are shared with TRBD1. The CDR3 sequence is 15 residues long. Germline V gene lookup returns CDR1 MNHEY and CDR2 SMNVEV (reference sequence). V lost 3 bases to trimming and J lost 1 base; unmatched junction nucleotides: 4. CDR3 sequence: CASSFRQGGSYEQYF. CDR3 bases: TGTGCCAGCAGTTTCCGACAGGGGGGATCCTACGAGCAGTACTTC.

The rearrangement links TRBV11-3 to TRBJ1-5; 11 bases line up with TRBD1. Trimming removed 5 bases from V and 7 bases from J; junction bases left unmatched: 13. This CDR3 is built from 17 residues. Germline assignment: CDR1 SGHNT and CDR2 YENEEA. CDR3 sequence (DNA): TGTGCCAGCAGCCCACTCCGGGGACAGGGGGTATGGCAGCCCCAGCATTTT. Its translation is CASSPLRGQGVWQPQHF.

The chain is built from TRBV4-2 and TRBJ2-2; 8 bases align to TRBD1. With 3 bases clipped from V and 5 bases from J, the junction kept 17 bases outside the gene matches. Germline CDR1 LGHNA, CDR2 YNFKEQ. CDR3 length equals 19 residues. The CDR3 bases are TGTGCCAGCAGCCACAGCGGACAGGGAAAGGGCGGAAAGACCGGGGAGCTGTTTTTT. The encoded protein is CASSHSGQGKGGKTGELFF.

This clone was picked up a small number of times. The gene calls are TRBV7-3 and TRBJ2-5, with D perhaps matching TRBD1 (6 bases). The CDR3 contains 14 residues. Germline V gene sequence: CDR1 SGHTA, CDR2 FQGTGA. V dropped 0 bases and J dropped 4 bases, with 9 bases sitting between them. Written as DNA, the CDR3 is TGTGCCAGCAGCTTAACAGGGACACTAGAGACCCAGTACTTC. Translated, it gives CASSLTGTLETQYF.

V gene TRBV7-7 combines with J gene TRBJ2-1; no firm D call. This CDR3 is 15 amino acids long. Germline assignment: CDR1 SSHAT and CDR2 FNYEAQ (reference sequence). V gave up 1 base and J gave up 0 bases, with 7 bases separating them. The CDR3 coding sequence is TGTGCCAGCAGCTTAGATCCAGACTCCTACAATGAGCAGTTCTTC. As protein: CASSLDPDSYNEQFF. Full variable domain (outside the CDR3, taken from reference TRBV7-7 and TRBJ2-1): GAGVSQSPRYKVTKRGQDVTLRCDPISSHATLYWYQQALGQGPEFLTYFNYEAQPDKSGLPSDRFSAERPEGSISTLTIQRTEQRDSAMYRCASSLDPDSYNEQFFGPGTRLTVL.

This clone has a handful of counts. The rearrangement links TRBV27 to TRBJ2-5; the match to TRBD2 covers 10 bases. The junction had 9 bases not matched to a gene; V was cut back by 6 bases and J by 2 bases. Germline V gene data show CDR1 as MNHEY and CDR2 as SMNVEV (reference sequence). The CDR3 runs to 16 residues. The CDR3 loop reads CASSFVTSGVQETQYF. CDR3 nucleotides: TGTGCCAGCAGCTTTGTTACTAGCGGGGTGCAAGAGACCCAGTACTTC.

This clone was counted a single time. The chain joins TRBV9 to TRBJ2-3; perhaps TRBD1 as D (6 bases). Trimming left V 0 bases short and J 1 base short, with 9 bases between. Germline CDR1 SGDLS, CDR2 YYNGEE. This CDR3 has 15 amino acids. CDR3 nucleotide sequence: TGTGCCAGCAGCGTAGATCAGGGGCGCACAGATACGCAGTATTTT. The encoded protein is CASSVDQGRTDTQYF.

The rearrangement joins TRBV5-1 to TRBJ1-5; maybe TRBD1 (6 bases). The germline V gene has CDR1 SGHRS and CDR2 YFSETQ. V lost 1 base and J 3 bases, leaving 11 bases between the germline ends. CDR3 length: 15 residues. In nucleotides, the CDR3 is TGCGCCAGCAGCTTGATACCAGGGGACAATCAGCCCCAGCATTTT. Protein sequence: CASSLIPGDNQPQHF.

The CDR3: CASSQSGRETQYF. CDR3 nucleotides: TGTGCCAGCAGCCAGAGCGGGAGGGAGACCCAGTACTTC. The genes are TRBV7-3 and TRBJ2-5; 9 bases match TRBD2. Germline CDR1 reads SGHTA; CDR2 reads FQGTGA. The CDR3 sequence is 13 residues long. The V gene end was trimmed by 5 bases and the J gene end by 5 bases; junction bases not matched to a gene: 3.

The genes are TRBV6-5 and TRBJ2-3, with 9 nucleotides matching TRBD2. This CDR3 comprises 16 residues. From germline, CDR1 is MNHEY and CDR2 SVGAGI. The V segment lost 0 bases and the J segment 2 bases; nucleotides outside the gene matches: 3. CDR3 region: CASSYSIAGVTDTQYF. The CDR3 coding sequence is TGTGCCAGCAGTTACTCGATAGCGGGGGTCACAGATACGCAGTATTTT.

The chain joins TRBV5-1 to TRBJ1-4; weak D call: TRBD1 (5 bases). Per the germline V gene, CDR1 is SGHRS and CDR2 is YFSETQ. V was cut by 0 bases and J by 8 bases, with 14 bases left in between. The CDR3 totals 15 residues. The CDR3 here is CASSLEGRVYEKLFF. The CDR3 region has the DNA TGCGCCAGCAGCTTGGAGGGCAGGGTCTACGAAAAACTGTTTTTT.

The chain joins TRBV25-1 to TRBJ1-6, with TRBD1 matching 9 bases. Losses at the gene ends were 6 bases for V and 0 bases for J; bases not matched to a gene: 0. CDR1 MGHDK and CDR2 SYGVNS come from the germline V gene. The CDR3 consists of 15 residues. CDR3 coding DNA: TGTGCCAGCAGGGACAGGGGCTCCTATAATTCACCCCTCCACTTT. The encoded protein is CASRDRGSYNSPLHF.

The chain combines TRBV15 with TRBJ2-1, with 7 bases lining up with TRBD1. This CDR3 is 15 amino acids long. CDR1 is LNHNV and CDR2 is YYDKDF in the germline V gene (reference sequence). With 1 base clipped from V and 0 bases from J, the junction kept 0 bases outside the gene matches. CDR3 coding DNA: TGTGCCACCAGCAGAGGGGACAGCTCCTACAATGAGCAGTTCTTC. Protein sequence: CATSRGDSSYNEQFF.